These T cell receptor beta chains were read from a single sample in a study of neoadjuvant nivolumab and ipilimumab in lung cancer. TCRdb's copy holds only in-frame clones and misses some; the assay was immunoSEQ multiplex PCR. The data hold fewer than 7,500 clones, with more than 80% observed a single time. Sample: tumor tissue, taken after neoadjuvant nivolumab, alone or with ipilimumab, at or shortly before surgery. The receptor set was obtained from an adult with non-small cell lung cancer. Both conserved end residues are part of each CDR3. A D gene is named only where the DNA matches it firmly. Only part of the rows carry a size: once, few, many, or a class if the clone is expanded.

size	V	D	J	CDR3	DNA
NA	TRBV4-1	NA	TRBJ1-4	CASSQNIATNEKLFF	TGCGCCAGCAGCCAGAACATTGCAACTAATGAAAAACTGTTTTTT
NA	TRBV7-6	NA	TRBJ2-3	CASSFPGGGITDTQYF	TGTGCCAGCAGCTTCCCCGGAGGGGGCATCACAGATACGCAGTATTTT
NA	TRBV5-1	TRBD1	TRBJ2-7	CASSLVGGGYEQYF	TGCGCCAGCAGCTTGGTAGGGGGCGGCTACGAGCAGTACTTC
medium-sized	TRBV5-4	NA	TRBJ2-1	CASSWRPGEQFF	TGTGCCAGCAGCTGGAGACCAGGTGAGCAGTTCTTC
NA	TRBV28	TRBD1	TRBJ1-2	CASSPRDRADYGYTF	TGTGCCAGCAGTCCGAGGGACAGGGCGGACTATGGCTACACCTTC
NA	TRBV5-6	TRBD1	TRBJ2-2	CASSLAFRTGGNTGELFF	TGTGCCAGCAGCTTGGCGTTTAGGACAGGAGGGAACACCGGGGAGCTGTTTTTT
NA	TRBV28	NA	TRBJ2-7	CASSSKGPIYEQYF	TGTGCCAGCAGTTCCAAGGGGCCCATCTACGAGCAGTACTTC
NA	TRBV6-5	NA	TRBJ1-5	CASSVGAGHQPQHF	TGTGCCAGCTCCGTCGGGGCCGGACATCAGCCCCAGCATTTT
NA	TRBV5-4	TRBD1	TRBJ1-4	CASSFGTGWNEKLFF	TGTGCCAGCAGTTTCGGGACAGGATGGAATGAAAAACTGTTTTTT
NA	TRBV5-4	TRBD1	TRBJ2-6	CASSLWDRGPGANVLTF	TGTGCCAGCAGCTTGTGGGACAGGGGTCCTGGGGCCAACGTCCTGACTTTC
NA	TRBV29-1	NA	TRBJ2-3	CSVEPGSTDTQYF	TGCAGCGTTGAACCAGGGAGCACAGATACGCAGTATTTT
NA	TRBV10-3	NA	TRBJ2-3	CAISGGGASPTDTQYF	TGTGCCATCAGTGGGGGGGGCGCATCACCCACAGATACGCAGTATTTT
NA	TRBV11-3	NA	TRBJ2-2	CASSSRRGATGELFF	TGTGCCAGCAGCTCCAGAAGGGGAGCCACCGGGGAGCTGTTTTTT
once	TRBV1	NA	TRBJ2-2	CTSSQESLRNTGELFF	TGCACCAGCAGCCAAGAGAGTCTACGGAACACCGGGGAGCTGTTTTTT
NA	TRBV6-5	NA	TRBJ2-5	CASSIGRSQETQYF	TGTGCCAGCAGTATCGGACGGTCCCAAGAGACCCAGTACTTC
NA	TRBV4-2	NA	TRBJ1-2	CASSQDRIGQVDGYTF	TGTGCCAGCAGCCAAGATCGGATCGGACAAGTAGATGGCTACACCTTC
NA	TRBV5-1	TRBD2	TRBJ2-5	CASSLKTSGAQETQYF	TGCGCCAGCAGCCTGAAGACTAGCGGGGCGCAAGAGACCCAGTACTTC
NA	TRBV6-1	NA	TRBJ1-4	CASTRTTNEKLFF	TGTGCCAGCACCAGAACAACTAATGAAAAACTGTTTTTT
NA	TRBV2	TRBD2	TRBJ2-5	CASRPTSLNQETQYF	TGTGCCAGCAGACCGACTAGCCTGAACCAAGAGACCCAGTACTTC
NA	TRBV11-3	NA	TRBJ1-6	CASSSGHYNSPLHF	TGTGCCAGCAGCTCGGGCCACTATAATTCACCCCTCCACTTT
NA	TRBV6-1	NA	TRBJ1-5	CASSEMQGQPQHF	TGTGCCAGCAGTGAGATGCAGGGACAGCCCCAGCATTTT
NA	TRBV28	TRBD1	TRBJ1-6	CASSSQGQTIYNSPLHF	TGTGCCAGCAGTTCTCAGGGACAGACAATTTATAATTCACCCCTCCACTTT
NA	TRBV19	NA	TRBJ1-5	CASRLTSGTFWKGNQPQHF	TGTGCCAGTAGACTAACCTCTGGGACATTCTGGAAGGGGAATCAGCCCCAGCATTTT
NA	TRBV30	TRBD1	TRBJ1-2	CAWRARTGGNYGYTF	TGTGCCTGGAGGGCCCGGACAGGGGGAAACTATGGCTACACCTTC
NA	TRBV27	NA	TRBJ1-1	CASSPRTWRANTEAFF	TGTGCCAGCAGTCCCCGTACTTGGCGGGCGAACACTGAAGCTTTCTTT
few	TRBV19	NA	TRBJ2-4	CASSLDDSGKNIQYF	TGTGCCAGTAGCTTAGACGACTCCGGCAAAAACATTCAGTACTTC
NA	TRBV2	NA	TRBJ2-7	CASSEMGPGIKQYF	TGTGCCAGCAGTGAAATGGGACCAGGCATCAAGCAGTACTTC
NA	TRBV9	NA	TRBJ2-6	CASSVTRGGASGANVLTF	TGTGCCAGCAGCGTCACCCGAGGTGGGGCCTCTGGGGCCAACGTCCTGACTTTC
NA	TRBV7-2	TRBD2	TRBJ2-1	CASSPQASGGNEQFF	TGTGCCAGCAGCCCCCAGGCTAGCGGGGGGAATGAGCAGTTCTTC
NA	TRBV30	TRBD1	TRBJ2-7	CACQSQGAHEQYF	TGTGCCTGTCAATCTCAGGGGGCCCACGAGCAGTACTTC
NA	TRBV7-9	TRBD1	TRBJ1-6	CASSGDRAGNSPLHF	TGTGCCAGCAGCGGGGACAGGGCGGGGAATTCACCCCTCCACTTT
NA	TRBV7-6	NA	TRBJ2-5	CASSSQETQYF	TGTGCCAGCAGTTCCCAAGAGACCCAGTACTTC
NA	TRBV7-2	NA	TRBJ2-3	CASSPGRRRATSTDTQYF	TGTGCCAGCAGCCCGGGACGAAGGAGAGCGACTAGCACAGATACGCAGTATTTT
NA	TRBV2	NA	TRBJ2-3	CASTGTAASTDTQYF	TGTGCCAGCACCGGGACGGCTGCTAGCACAGATACGCAGTATTTT
NA	TRBV6-5	NA	TRBJ1-4	CASVSEDGKLFF	TGTGCCAGCGTATCTGAGGACGGAAAACTGTTTTTT
NA	TRBV7-9	TRBD1	TRBJ2-7	CASSTRTGQTFDEQYF	TGTGCCAGCAGCACCCGGACAGGGCAAACCTTCGACGAGCAGTACTTC
NA	TRBV6-5	NA	TRBJ1-6	CASSLQGGDSPLHF	TGTGCCAGCAGTTTACAGGGTGGGGATTCACCCCTCCACTTT
NA	TRBV14	NA	TRBJ2-3	CASSHASSQGLMGTDTQYF	TGTGCCAGCAGCCACGCAAGTTCGCAGGGTCTTATGGGCACAGATACGCAGTATTTT
NA	TRBV30	TRBD2	TRBJ2-7	CAWSSGAFEQYF	TGTGCCTGGAGTAGCGGGGCCTTCGAGCAGTACTTC
NA	TRBV19	TRBD2	TRBJ2-7	CASSLGPGGAYEQYF	TGTGCCAGTAGTCTCGGCCCGGGGGGAGCCTACGAGCAGTACTTC
NA	TRBV5-1	NA	TRBJ2-7	CASSSLSGPYEQYF	TGCGCCAGCAGCTCCCTTTCAGGGCCCTACGAGCAGTACTTC
NA	TRBV4-2	NA	TRBJ1-5	CASSQDEGSNQPQHF	TGTGCCAGCAGCCAAGACGAGGGTAGCAATCAGCCCCAGCATTTT
NA	TRBV7-2	NA	TRBJ2-4	CASSLAQGQGAKNIQYF	TGTGCCAGCAGCTTAGCTCAGGGGCAGGGGGCCAAAAACATTCAGTACTTC
once	TRBV7-2	TRBD2	TRBJ2-7	CASSSGLAGGEQYF	TGTGCCAGCAGCTCGGGACTAGCGGGGGGCGAGCAGTACTTC
NA	TRBV7-2	NA	TRBJ2-5	CASSLGGDRETQYF	TGTGCCAGCAGCTTAGGTGGGGACCGAGAGACCCAGTACTTC
NA	TRBV6-5	TRBD2	TRBJ2-7	CASSPSSGDSYEQYF	TGTGCCAGCAGCCCTTCTAGCGGGGACTCCTACGAGCAGTACTTC
NA	TRBV28	NA	TRBJ1-2	CASTNDGGYGYTF	TGTGCCAGCACCAACGACGGTGGTTATGGCTACACCTTC
NA	TRBV5-5	NA	TRBJ2-3	CASSFSSGLSDTQYF	TGTGCCAGCAGCTTTTCGAGCGGTCTTTCAGATACGCAGTATTTT
NA	TRBV5-1	NA	TRBJ1-5	CASSLAAGGNQPQHF	TGCGCCAGCAGCTTGGCGGCTGGGGGCAATCAGCCCCAGCATTTT
NA	TRBV5-1	NA	TRBJ2-6	CASSLGQGSGGANVLTF	TGCGCCAGCAGCTTGGGGCAGGGATCGGGTGGGGCCAACGTCCTGACTTTC
NA	TRBV14	NA	TRBJ2-3	CASSQLRGLTDTQYF	TGTGCCAGCAGCCAGCTACGGGGGCTAACAGATACGCAGTATTTT
once	TRBV6-6	TRBD2	TRBJ2-3	CASSYSWGGTDTQYF	TGTGCCAGCAGTTACTCTTGGGGAGGGACAGATACGCAGTATTTT
once	TRBV7-2	NA	TRBJ1-2	CASTEGVGYGYTF	TGTGCCAGCACCGAGGGGGTCGGTTATGGCTACACCTTC